This TCR beta chain was found in a study of T cell responses to AZD1222 COVID-19 vaccine. The table came from immunoSEQ multiplex PCR; TCRdb's copy has only in-frame clones and leaves some out. This repertoire shows 150,000 or so clones, about nine tenths found once; its top ten account for just over 9%. Material: peripheral blood, obtained 28 days after the second AZD1222 dose. The sequence derives from an adult who received the AZD1222 COVID-19 vaccine.

DNA for the CDR3: TGTGCCAGCTCACCACCGGGACAGCCTAATGAAAAACTGTTTTTT. Protein sequence: CASSPPGQPNEKLFF. The J gene is TRBJ1-4, the V gene TRBV18, with 7 bases aligning to TRBD1. Germline CDR1 and CDR2: KGHSH and LQKENI. V lost 0 bases, J lost 3 bases, and 1 base stayed unmatched. The length of the CDR3 is 15 residues.